These 29 T cell receptor beta chains came from one sample sequenced in a study of blood T cell repertoires in COVID-19. Data came from immunoSEQ multiplex PCR; TCRdb stores just in-frame clones and leaves some out. The data show 400,000 or so clones, 85% to 90% seen once. The sequenced sample was PBMCs or T cells enriched from blood (not recorded which). Every receptor here comes from a man between 25 and 39 years old who had recovered from COVID-19.

V and J are TRBV6-5 and TRBJ2-5; D is possibly TRBD1 (6 bases). V was shortened by 0 bases and J by 1 base, with 12 bases between the two germline ends. CDR1 and CDR2 (germline): MNHEY, SVGAGI. The CDR3 covers 16 residues. The CDR3 is CASSYSLGAVQETQYF. The CDR3 bases are TGTGCCAGCAGTTACTCTCTGGGGGCGGTCCAAGAGACCCAGTACTTC.

The chain carries TRBV6-2 or TRBV6-3 and TRBJ2-1; 11 bases are a match to TRBD2. J was trimmed by 7 bases and V by 1 base; bases with no gene match: 3. This CDR3 has 15 residues. Germline CDR1 and CDR2: MNHEY and SVGEGT. The CDR3 DNA is TGTGCCAGCAGTTACTTAGCGGGAGGGAAAAATGAGCAGTTCTTC. Translating gives CASSYLAGGKNEQFF.

The chain joins TRBV14 to TRBJ2-1; TRBD2 aligns across 7 bases. The junction had 9 bases not matched to a gene; V was cut back by 4 bases and J by 6 bases. The CDR3 runs 15 residues. From germline, CDR1 is SGHDN and CDR2 FVKESK. CDR3 amino acids: CASSPSRLAFNEQFF. CDR3 nucleotides: TGTGCCAGCAGCCCTTCGAGACTAGCCTTCAATGAGCAGTTCTTC.

The V call is TRBV28, the J call TRBJ1-5; D is unclear. The V gene's germline CDR1 is MDHEN and CDR2 SYDVKM. V was pared by 5 bases and J by 5 bases, with 13 bases between. This CDR3 region has 14 residues. This CDR3 is CASSGSQPYQPQHF. Written as DNA, the CDR3 is TGTGCCAGCAGTGGGAGTCAGCCATATCAGCCCCAGCATTTT.

V and J are TRBV24-1 and TRBJ1-2; tentatively, D is TRBD1 (5 bases). The germline CDR1 and CDR2 sequences are KGHDR and SFDVKD. The CDR3 covers 13 residues. Trimming took off 2 bases at V and 8 bases at J, with 11 bases between the two ends. The CDR3 DNA reads TGTGCCACCAGTGATTCTGCGGGGCCCGGCTACACCTTC. Translating gives CATSDSAGPGYTF.

CDR3 loop: CASSVLDSSYNSPLHF. CDR3 nucleotides: TGTGCCAGTAGTGTTCTCGACAGCTCCTATAATTCACCCCTCCACTTT. The gene calls are TRBV19 and TRBJ1-6; the D gene is possibly TRBD1 (5 bases). Trimming cost V 5 bases and J 0 bases, with 11 bases left between them. This CDR3 has 16 residues. Per germline, CDR1 LNHDA and CDR2 SQIVND (reference sequence).

DNA of the CDR3: TGCAGCGTGATAGCGGATTTTAGAGAGCAGTACTTC. As protein: CSVIADFREQYF. The chain recombines TRBV29-1 with TRBJ2-7, with D possibly TRBD2 on 6 matching bases. In germline, CDR1 is SQVTM, CDR2 ANQGSEA. V was cut by 6 bases and J by 7 bases, with 16 bases left in between. The CDR3 is 12 residues long.

The chain has TRBV21-1 and TRBJ2-7; TRBD1 is the table's D call and was not checked against the DNA. TRBV21-1 is given as a pseudogene. The CDR3 is 14 residues long. CDR3 nucleotides: TGTGCCAGCAGAGCCAATACAGGTGCTTACGAGCAGTACTTC. It encodes CASRANTGAYEQYF.

This chain links TRBV4-2 with TRBJ1-2; TRBD1 aligns across 10 bases. CDR1 is LGHNA and CDR2 is YNFKEQ in the germline V gene. CDR3 length: 14 residues. The trim removed 7 bases at V and 7 bases at J, leaving 9 bases unmatched. The CDR3 here is CASNHPGQGPGYTF. CDR3 bases: TGTGCCAGCAACCACCCGGGACAGGGGCCTGGCTACACCTTC.

A word on this clone: Other DNA sequences of this sample code for an identical CDR3. V usage is TRBV28 and J usage is TRBJ2-3; 9 bases match TRBD2. This CDR3 comprises 15 residues. Germline-derived CDR1 and CDR2 are MDHEN and SYDVKM. V dropped 3 bases and J dropped 3; count of bases not matched to a gene: 4. The chain's CDR3 is CASSLLSGGTDTQYF. CDR3 in DNA: TGTGCCAGCAGTTTGCTTAGCGGGGGAACAGATACGCAGTATTTT.

This clone turned up a few times. The chain couples TRBV6-5 to TRBJ1-6; TRBD1 agrees at 8 bases. CDR3 length: 15 amino acids. After removal of 2 bases from V and 10 bases from J, the junction contained 7 bases not matched to a gene. CDR1 is MNHEY, CDR2 SVGAGI, per germline. CDR3 residues: CASSYTTGDRSPLHF. CDR3 nucleotide sequence: TGTGCCAGCAGTTACACGACAGGGGACAGGTCACCCCTCCACTTT.

The chain has TRBV18 and TRBJ2-1; 11 bases are a match to TRBD2. CDR1 and CDR2 from the germline V gene are KGHSH and LQKENI. CDR3 length equals 15 residues. V was pared by 4 bases and J by 8 bases, with 7 bases of the junction left unmatched. CDR3 region: CASSLTSGIGDEQFF. The CDR3 nucleotides are TGTGCCAGCTCACTGACTAGCGGGATCGGGGATGAGCAGTTCTTC. Combining the CDR3 with reference TRBV18 and TRBJ2-1 gives the whole variable domain NAGVMQNPRHLVRRRGQEARLRCSPMKGHSHVYWYRQLPEEGLKFMVYLQKENIIDESGMPKERFSAEFPKEGPSILRIQQVVRGDSAAYFCASSLTSGIGDEQFFGPGTRLTVL.

This sequence joins TRBV27 and TRBJ2-7; no definite D call. CDR1 MNHEY and CDR2 SMNVEV come from the germline V gene (reference sequence). The CDR3 contains 12 residues. V was shortened by 3 bases and J by 5 bases, with 8 bases between the two germline ends. CDR3 in amino acids: CASSFLGNEQYF. The CDR3 DNA follows: TGTGCCAGCAGTTTTCTAGGTAACGAGCAGTACTTC.

V gene TRBV19 combines with J gene TRBJ1-5; D is perhaps TRBD1 (5 bases). The V gene lost 5 bases and the J gene lost 6 bases, with 8 bases spanning the gap. The CDR3 has 12 residues. Germline lookup yields CDR1 LNHDA and CDR2 SQIVND (reference sequence). CDR3 region: CASSDRFQPQHF. CDR3 nucleotides: TGTGCCAGTAGTGACAGATTTCAGCCCCAGCATTTT.

Only a few counts were recorded for this clone. The same CDR3 arises from other DNA sequences in this sample as well. The chain has TRBV18 and TRBJ1-2, with a tentative D call TRBD1 (6 bases). This CDR3 is built from 13 residues. Per germline, CDR1 KGHSH and CDR2 LQKENI. V lost 3 bases and J lost 3, with 8 bases in between. The CDR3 coding sequence is TGTGCCAGCTCACCGGCAGGGGACTATGGCTACACCTTC. Translating it yields CASSPAGDYGYTF.

Here the CDR3 DNA reads TGTGCCAGCAGTTTAGACAGGGATGGCTACACCTTC. Translating it yields CASSLDRDGYTF. The chain links TRBV12-3 or TRBV12-4 to TRBJ1-2, with a weak D call TRBD1 (6 bases). The ends were cut back, 1 base at V and 6 bases at J, with 6 bases in the middle. The CDR3 sequence is 12 residues long.

The chain has TRBV12-3 or TRBV12-4 and TRBJ2-7; D perhaps matches TRBD1 (6 bases). There are 13 residues in the CDR3. With 6 bases removed from V and 5 bases from J, the gap between germline ends came to 14 bases. In DNA form, the CDR3 reads TGTGCCAGCAGACGACTGGGGGCCCACGAGCAGTACTTC. It yields the protein CASRRLGAHEQYF.

The genes are TRBV28 and TRBJ1-2; the match to TRBD1 covers 8 bases. The germline V gene encodes CDR1 MDHEN and CDR2 SYDVKM. With V trimmed by 6 bases and J by 5 bases, 8 bases remained unmatched. The CDR3 contains 14 residues. CDR3 sequence: CASRQTGAEYGYTF. The DNA of the CDR3 is TGTGCCAGCAGGCAGACAGGGGCGGAATATGGCTACACCTTC.

The V gene is TRBV15, the J gene TRBJ1-1, with a tentative D call TRBD1 (6 bases). The CDR3 has 14 residues. The V gene lost 0 bases and the J gene lost 4 bases, with 9 bases spanning the gap. Per the germline V gene, CDR1 is LNHNV and CDR2 is YYDKDF (reference sequence). The CDR3 reads CATSREQGFTEAFF. CDR3 bases: TGTGCCACCAGCAGAGAGCAGGGGTTCACTGAAGCTTTCTTT.

This chain links TRBV5-4 with TRBJ2-1; D gene uncertain. This CDR3 contains 16 residues. The V gene's germline CDR1 is SGHNT and CDR2 YYREEE (reference sequence). V dropped 0 bases and J dropped 2 bases, with 12 bases sitting between them. The DNA of the CDR3 is TGTGCCAGCAGCTTGGCCGCTAAGAATACCTACAATGAGCAGTTCTTC. Translating it yields CASSLAAKNTYNEQFF.

V gene TRBV5-6 combines with J gene TRBJ1-1; D is possibly TRBD1 (6 bases). V was cut by 8 bases and J by 11 bases, with 22 bases left in between. This CDR3 has 13 amino acids. Germline V gene data show CDR1 as SGHDT and CDR2 as YYEEEE. The CDR3 DNA reads as TGTGCCAGTCCCGAGAGGACAGTCAATGGGGCTTTCTTT. As protein: CASPERTVNGAFF.

The chain is built from TRBV6-5 and TRBJ2-7, with TRBD2 matching over 9 bases. V was pared by 2 bases and J by 2 bases, with 4 bases of the junction left unmatched. This CDR3 comprises 15 residues. From germline, CDR1 is MNHEY and CDR2 SVGAGI. CDR3 sequence reads: CASSYDSSGTYEQYF. The DNA for the CDR3 is TGTGCCAGCAGTTACGACTCTAGCGGGACCTACGAGCAGTACTTC.

This chain links TRBV13 with TRBJ1-5; 10 bases match TRBD1. Germline V CDR1 and CDR2: PRHDT, FYEKMQ (reference sequence). The CDR3 contains 16 residues. V shed 4 bases, J shed 2 bases, and the junction held 5 bases outside the gene matches. CDR3 sequence: CASSSSGTGGNQPQHF. CDR3 in DNA: TGTGCCAGCAGCTCCTCCGGGACAGGGGGCAATCAGCCCCAGCATTTT.

The gene calls are TRBV28 and TRBJ2-4, with 10 bases that match TRBD1. The CDR3 loop spans 12 amino acids. Germline values: CDR1 MDHEN, CDR2 SYDVKM. The J segment lost 14 bases and the V segment lost 9 bases, leaving 10 bases of the junction unmatched. This CDR3 reads CASNTPGTGEYF. CDR3 DNA: TGTGCCAGTAACACCCCAGGGACAGGGGAGTACTTC.

The genes are TRBV6-5 and TRBJ1-1; possible D gene TRBD1, 5 bases. Trimming took off 6 bases at V and 4 bases at J, with 15 bases between the two ends. The CDR3 length is 14 residues. Germline CDR1 MNHEY, CDR2 SVGAGI. The CDR3 sequence: CASSLGQGSTEAFF. In DNA, the CDR3 is TGTGCCAGCAGCCTTGGTCAGGGAAGCACTGAAGCTTTCTTT.

The chain recombines TRBV7-9 with TRBJ2-7; D possibly corresponds to TRBD1 (5 bases). Trimming removed 2 bases from V and 0 bases from J, with 8 bases in between. CDR1 and CDR2 from the germline V gene are SEHNR and FQNEAQ (reference sequence). The CDR3 runs to 14 residues. CDR3 sequence: CASSLIDSSYEQYF. CDR3 DNA: TGTGCCAGCAGCTTAATTGACAGCTCCTACGAGCAGTACTTC.

This chain joins TRBV27 and TRBJ1-3; weak D call: TRBD1 (5 bases). In germline, CDR1 is MNHEY, CDR2 SMNVEV (reference sequence). V was clipped by 4 bases and J by 9 bases, with 22 bases between them. The CDR3 runs to 16 residues. The DNA for the CDR3 is TGTGCCAGCAGTTCCACCCTTGGACATGTCGGGGGCACCATATATTTT. As protein: CASSSTLGHVGGTIYF.

In its sample, this clone was seen a few times. The CDR3 here is CAWEETGELFF. The CDR3 coding sequence is TGTGCCTGGGAGGAGACCGGGGAGCTGTTTTTT. The rearrangement joins TRBV30 to TRBJ2-2; D is uncertain. The CDR3 totals 11 residues. Trimming took off 5 bases at V and 5 bases at J, with 6 bases between the two ends. The germline V gene has CDR1 GTSNPN and CDR2 SVGIG (reference sequence). Based on the CDR3 plus reference TRBV30 and TRBJ2-2, the full variable domain is SQTIHQWPATLVQPVGSPLSLECTVEGTSNPNLYWYRQAAGRGLQLLFYSVGIGQISSEVPQNLSASRPQDRQFILSSKKLLLSDSGFYLCAWEETGELFFGEGSRLTVL.

The chain has TRBV6-5 and TRBJ2-7, with unresolved D. The CDR3 runs 11 residues. Per the germline V gene, CDR1 is MNHEY and CDR2 is SVGAGI. V was cut by 4 bases and J by 6 bases, with 7 bases left in between. CDR3 nucleotide sequence: TGTGCCAGCAGTTCCCTAAGCGAGCAGTACTTC. Residues: CASSSLSEQYF.